Listed below are T cell receptor beta chains from one sample, sequenced in a study of blood T cell repertoires in COVID-19. The assay was immunoSEQ multiplex PCR, and TCRdb's table has in-frame clones only and misses some. The profile shows over 75,000 clones, more than 85% of them singletons. The sample comprised peripheral blood. All receptors come from a human donor with active COVID-19. The donor label of this sample is uncertain. The CDR3 runs from the conserved cysteine through the conserved F or W. D genes are given only for firm matches.

TRBD1,TRBV13,TRBJ2-7,TGTGCCAGCAGCGCGGGATGGGACAGGGTAAAACCCTCCACCTACGAGCAGTACTTC,CASSAGWDRVKPSTYEQYF
-,TRBV3-1/TRBV3-2,TRBJ2-1,TGTGCCAGCAGCCAGGGGGCGGTTTACAATGAGCAGTTCTTC,CASSQGAVYNEQFF
TRBD2,TRBV5-1,TRBJ2-5,TGCGCCAGCAGCGAGGGGACTAGCGAAGGGACCCAGTACTTC,CASSEGTSEGTQYF
TRBD2,TRBV5-4,TRBJ2-5,TGTGCCAGCAGCTTGGAACTAGCGGGGGTGGGAGAGACCCAGTACTTC,CASSLELAGVGETQYF
-,TRBV5-6,TRBJ2-1,TGTGCCAGCAGCTCAGGGTTCAATGAGCAGTTCTTC,CASSSGFNEQFF
-,TRBV3-1/TRBV3-2,TRBJ1-2,TGTGCCAGCAGCCAACTTTCCGCAGGGAAGAATGGCTACACCTTC,CASSQLSAGKNGYTF
TRBD1,TRBV7-9,TRBJ2-5,TGTGCCAGCACCGTAACAGGGGGCGATGAGACCCAGTACTTC,CASTVTGGDETQYF
TRBD2,TRBV7-9,TRBJ2-1,TGTGCCAGCAGCGAGCGGGGGGGCGGAAATGAGCAGTTCTTC,CASSERGGGNEQFF
-,TRBV13,TRBJ1-6,TGTGCCAGCAGCGAGCGGGACGGGGATAATTCACCCCTCCACTTT,CASSERDGDNSPLHF
TRBD1,TRBV12-5,TRBJ2-7,TGTGCTAGTTCCTGGACAGGGGGCTACGAGCAGTACTTC,CASSWTGGYEQYF
-,TRBV7-2,TRBJ1-1,TGTGCCAGCGGCGGACAATCTAACACTGAAGCTTTCTTT,CASGGQSNTEAFF
-,TRBV7-2,TRBJ2-2,TGTGCCAGCAGCTTAGTTACTAGGACCGGGGAGCTGTTTTTT,CASSLVTRTGELFF
TRBD2,TRBV6-6,TRBJ2-5,TGTGCCAGCAGGCTCCCGGGACTAGCGGGGCAAGAGACCCAGTACTTC,CASRLPGLAGQETQYF
-,TRBV6-1,TRBJ2-2,TGTGCCAGCAGTGAAACGGGGTTCAGAGACACCGGGGAGCTGTTTTTT,CASSETGFRDTGELFF
TRBD1,TRBV18,TRBJ2-1,TGTGCCAGCTCACCGCGACAGGGCTCCTACAATGAGCAGTTCTTC,CASSPRQGSYNEQFF
TRBD2,TRBV9,TRBJ2-2,TGTGCCAGCAGCGTAGTGTCGCTAGCGGGGGTAGGCACCGGGGAGCTGTTTTTT,CASSVVSLAGVGTGELFF
-,TRBV4-3,TRBJ2-1,TGCGCCAGCAGCCAAGGACTAACAGCGGATAATGAGCAGTTCTTC,CASSQGLTADNEQFF
-,TRBV2,TRBJ2-7,TGTGCCAGCGCGACAGATAGCAGCTCCTACGAGCAGTACTTC,CASATDSSSYEQYF
-,TRBV20-1,TRBJ1-2,TGCAGTGCTGTCCCTGCCGGTGGCTACACCTTC,CSAVPAGGYTF
-,TRBV6-5,TRBJ2-5,TGTGCCAGCAGTTACTCCCGGGACTTGGGGGAGACCCAGTACTTC,CASSYSRDLGETQYF
TRBD1,TRBV6-6,TRBJ2-3,TGTGCCAGCAGCCACGGACAGGGGGGCACAGATACGCAGTATTTT,CASSHGQGGTDTQYF
-,TRBV6-1,TRBJ1-3,TGTGCCAGCAGTGAAATCGCCCACTGGAACACCATATATTTT,CASSEIAHWNTIYF
-,TRBV4-1,TRBJ1-3,TGCGCCAGCAGCCAAGAGGGGGGGCTCGGAAACACCATATATTTT,CASSQEGGLGNTIYF
TRBD1,TRBV2,TRBJ1-2,TGTGCCAGCAGGGGACAGGGACGGGTGACCTATGGCTACACCTTC,CASRGQGRVTYGYTF